The next 15 T cell receptor beta chains were all read from a single sample in a study of spatial heterogeneity in lung cancer. Study results and limitations: Tumor mutation counts were tracked by expanded intratumoral alpha and beta TCR counts.

What these receptors recognize is not known. The time point here: sample taken at primary tumor resection. TCRdb fed the 5' RACE reads into MiXCR, producing one record per CDR3 protein. Altogether around 8,100 distinct CDR3 sequences are present, about 14% being singletons, with the ten largest covering 9%. This specimen consisted of lung tumor tissue, obtained at surgery. The receptors here all came from a female donor with early-stage non-small cell lung cancer.

On this clonotype itself: Being off target in a library aimed at alpha chains, this beta chain has a size of little meaning. V gene TRBV7-8 combines with J gene TRBJ2-1; 8 bases align to TRBD2. The V and J ends lost 1 base and 13 bases, in that order; junction bases with no gene match: 9. The CDR3 totals 14 residues. CDR1 is SGHVS and CDR2 is FQNEAQ in the germline V gene. In nucleotides, the CDR3 is TGTGCCAGCAGCTTAGACCTTGGGCTAGCGGGTCAGTTCTTC. This codes for CASSLDLGLAGQFF.

This clonotype was counted many times. This beta chain came through as a stray read in a library set up for alpha chains, and its size says little. The rearrangement uses TRBV30 and TRBJ1-3, with unresolved D. Trimming cost V 0 bases and J 0 bases, with 6 bases left between them. The CDR3 contains 14 residues. Germline CDR1 reads GTSNPN; CDR2 reads SVGIG (reference sequence). In nucleotides, the CDR3 is TGTGCCTGGAGTGTACTATCCTCTGGAAACACCATATATTTT. Translation gives CAWSVLSSGNTIYF.

By proportion, this clonotype is medium-sized. This beta chain is an unintended read in a library built for alpha chains; its size means little. V gene TRBV12-3 or TRBV12-4 combines with J gene TRBJ1-6; D gene ambiguous. CDR3 length: 12 residues. V shed 6 bases and J shed 10 bases, with 10 bases lying between them. The CDR3 protein is CASSGGRSPLHF. CDR3 DNA sequence: TGTGCCAGCAGCGGAGGGAGATCACCCCTCCACTTT.

This clonotype was seen at least ten times. The library was prepared for alpha chains; this beta chain is a stray read, so its frequency means little. The chain uses TRBV7-2 and TRBJ1-1, with 9 bases fitting TRBD1. Germline CDR1 reads SGHTA; CDR2 reads FQGNSA. J gave up 3 bases and V 6 bases, and 11 bases lay outside the gene matches. The CDR3 length is 16 residues. The CDR3 DNA is TGTGCCAGCAGTTCCATGTTCGGGACAGGGTACACTGAAGCTTTCTTT. The encoded protein is CASSSMFGTGYTEAFF.

This clonotype is deemed medium-sized. Little can be read into the size of this beta chain, an off-target read in a library designed for alpha chains. This chain joins TRBV9 and TRBJ1-2; D perhaps matches TRBD1 (5 bases). This CDR3 contains 13 residues. The germline V gene has CDR1 SGDLS and CDR2 YYNGEE. Deletions cut 4 bases from V and 6 bases from J, with 13 bases between. The CDR3 is CASSKGPYDGYTF. The CDR3 nucleotides read TGTGCCAGCAGCAAGGGACCTTACGATGGCTACACCTTC.

This clonotype rates as medium-sized. Since it is a stray read in a library aimed at alpha chains, this beta chain has a size that is not meaningful. The CDR3 loop reads CASSRRAGDTQYF. CDR3 nucleotides: TGCGCCAGCAGCCGTAGGGCCGGCGATACGCAGTATTTT. The gene calls are TRBV4-3 and TRBJ2-3; D remains ambiguous. Trimming took 4 bases from V and 6 from J, leaving 11 bases between them. Germline V CDR1 and CDR2: LGHNA, YSLEER. The CDR3 covers 13 residues.

This clonotype was seen ten or more times. This beta chain turned up in a library designed for alpha chains; as an off-target read, its abundance says little. This chain connects TRBV28 to TRBJ1-1, with D perhaps TRBD1 (6 bases). Germline CDR1 and CDR2: MDHEN and SYDVKM. Trimming took off 5 bases at V and 4 bases at J, with 11 bases between the two ends. The CDR3 sequence is 13 residues long. The CDR3 bases are TGTGCCAGCAGTCCTACAGGGCGCACTGAAGCTTTCTTT. It yields the protein CASSPTGRTEAFF.

At least ten counts were recorded for this clonotype. Found in a library prepared for alpha chains, this beta chain is an off-target read, and its abundance has little meaning. V usage is TRBV20-1 and J usage is TRBJ2-7; no clear D. The CDR3 covers 12 residues. Trimming took off 3 bases at V and 2 bases at J, with 8 bases between the two ends. Germline CDR1 DFQATT, CDR2 SNEGSKA (reference sequence). CDR3 bases: TGCAGTGCTAGTGTGGACCCCTACGAGCAGTACTTC. It codes for CSASVDPYEQYF.

Points on this clonotype: This beta chain was picked up by a library intended for alpha chains and is off target, so its count carries little meaning. The chain uses TRBV5-1 and TRBJ1-1; 12 bases are a match to TRBD1. The CDR3 is made up of 15 amino acids. Trimming removed 6 bases from V and 0 bases from J; junction bases left unmatched: 3. The germline CDR1 and CDR2 sequences are SGHRS and YFSETQ. The CDR3 spells CASKGQGAMNTEAFF. The CDR3 bases are TGCGCCAGCAAGGGACAGGGGGCGATGAACACTGAAGCTTTCTTT.

This clonotype was recorded many times. As an off-target read in a library built for alpha chains, this beta chain has a frequency of little significance. The CDR3 spells CASNWETGKETQYF. The CDR3, as DNA: TGCGCCAGCAACTGGGAAACAGGGAAAGAGACCCAGTACTTC. The chain is built from TRBV5-1 and TRBJ2-5; D possibly corresponds to TRBD1 (6 bases). This CDR3 has 14 residues. V was shortened by 6 bases and J by 3 bases, with 15 bases between the two germline ends. CDR1 and CDR2 from the germline V gene are SGHRS and YFSETQ. The full variable domain, in which reference TRBV5-1 and TRBJ2-5 provide the parts outside the CDR3, is KAGVTQTPRYLIKTRGQQVTLSCSPISGHRSVSWYQQTPGQGLQFLFEYFSETQRNKGNFPGRFSGRQFSNSRSEMNVSTLELGDSALYLCASNWETGKETQYFGPGTRLLVL.

This clonotype was counted at least ten times. Because the library targeted alpha chains, this beta chain is an off-target read whose size means little. V usage is TRBV7-9 and J usage is TRBJ2-5, with TRBD2 matching 9 bases. CDR3 length: 15 residues. V was pared by 6 bases and J by 4 bases, with 9 bases of the junction left unmatched. Per the germline V gene, CDR1 is SEHNR and CDR2 is FQNEAQ (reference sequence). CDR3 sequence: CASRSRGGSRETQYF. CDR3 bases: TGTGCCAGCAGGTCGCGGGGGGGCTCGCGAGAGACCCAGTACTTC. Full variable domain (rest looked up from reference TRBV7-9 and TRBJ2-5): DTGVSQNPRHKITKRGQNVTFRCDPISEHNRLYWYRQTLGQGPEFLTYFQNEAQLEKSRLLSDRFSAERPKGSFSTLEIQRTEQGDSAMYLCASRSRGGSRETQYFGPGTRLLVL.

Many counts were recorded for this clonotype. The size of this beta chain means little, since it is a stray read in a library made for alpha chains. The chain combines TRBV5-1 with TRBJ1-2; D gene uncertain. The germline V gene has CDR1 SGHRS and CDR2 YFSETQ. This CDR3 comprises 11 residues. V lost 10 bases to trimming and J lost 7 bases, with 14 bases between them. Here the CDR3 reads CARRQDAGYTF. The CDR3 coding sequence is TGCGCCCGAAGACAAGACGCTGGCTACACCTTC.

This clonotype is categorized as medium-sized (0.01 to 0.1%). Being off target in a library aimed at alpha chains, this beta chain has a size of little meaning. DNA for the CDR3: TGTGCCAGCAGCATACAGGGTTACGAGCAGTACTTC. Residues: CASSIQGYEQYF. This chain connects TRBV7-2 to TRBJ2-7, with D possibly being TRBD1 (6 bases). The CDR3 runs 12 residues. The ends were cut back, 5 bases at V and 4 bases at J, with 9 bases in the middle. In germline, CDR1 is SGHTA, CDR2 FQGNSA.

This clonotype was recorded at least ten times. This beta chain appears as a stray read in a library generated for alpha chains; its size is not informative. This chain links TRBV11-3 with TRBJ2-3, with D hard to call. This CDR3 is built from 14 residues. CDR1 SGHNT and CDR2 YENEEA come from the germline V gene. Trimming shortened V by 4 bases and J by 0 bases, and 8 bases separated the two germline ends. In DNA form, the CDR3 reads TGTGCCAGCAGCTCACACGGCAGCACAGATACGCAGTATTTT. Its translation is CASSSHGSTDTQYF.

This clonotype qualifies as medium-sized (0.01 to 0.1%). This beta chain was picked up by a library intended for alpha chains and is off target, so its count carries little meaning. The chain couples TRBV7-9 to TRBJ1-5, with TRBD1 as a possible D gene (5 bases). The germline gives CDR1 SEHNR, CDR2 FQNEAQ (reference sequence). Between the trimmed V and J ends, which lost 6 bases and 7 bases, there was a span of 10 bases. There are 12 residues in the CDR3. CDR3 coding DNA: TGTGCCAGCAGATCCAGGGAACAGCCCCAGCATTTT. It yields the protein CASRSREQPQHF.